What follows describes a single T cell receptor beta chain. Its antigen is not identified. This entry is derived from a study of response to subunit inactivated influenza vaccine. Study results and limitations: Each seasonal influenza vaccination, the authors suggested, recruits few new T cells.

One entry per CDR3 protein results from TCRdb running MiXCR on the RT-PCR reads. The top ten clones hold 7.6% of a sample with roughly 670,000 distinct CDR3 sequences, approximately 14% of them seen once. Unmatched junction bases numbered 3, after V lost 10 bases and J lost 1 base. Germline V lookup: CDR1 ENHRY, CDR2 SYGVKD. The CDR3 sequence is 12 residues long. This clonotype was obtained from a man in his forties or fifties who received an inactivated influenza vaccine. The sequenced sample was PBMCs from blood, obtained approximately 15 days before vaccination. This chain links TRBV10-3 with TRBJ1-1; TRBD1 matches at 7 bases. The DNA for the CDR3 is TGTGCCACGGGACAGCCGAACACTGAAGCTTTCTTT. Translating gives CATGQPNTEAFF.